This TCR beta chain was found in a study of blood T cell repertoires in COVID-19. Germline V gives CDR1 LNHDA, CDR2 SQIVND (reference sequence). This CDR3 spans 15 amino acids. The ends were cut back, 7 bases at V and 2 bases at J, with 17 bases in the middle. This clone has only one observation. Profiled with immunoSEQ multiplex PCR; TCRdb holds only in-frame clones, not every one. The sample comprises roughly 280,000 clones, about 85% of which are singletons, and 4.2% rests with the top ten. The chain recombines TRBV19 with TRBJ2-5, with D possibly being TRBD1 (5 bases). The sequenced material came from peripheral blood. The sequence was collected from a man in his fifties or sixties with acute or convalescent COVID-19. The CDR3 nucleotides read TGTGCCAGTACTCGAGCCCCAGGGCAACAAGAGACCCAGTACTTC. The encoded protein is CASTRAPGQQETQYF.